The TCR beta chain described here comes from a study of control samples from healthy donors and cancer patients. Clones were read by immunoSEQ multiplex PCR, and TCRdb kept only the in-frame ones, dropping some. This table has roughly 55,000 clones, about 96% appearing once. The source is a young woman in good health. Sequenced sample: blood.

This CDR3 reads CASSTTSYNEQFF. The CDR3 DNA is TGTGCCAGCAGCACTACTAGCTACAATGAGCAGTTCTTC. The gene calls are TRBV9 and TRBJ2-1; TRBD2 might be the D (5 bases). The CDR3 is made up of 13 amino acids. Between the trimmed V and J ends, which lost 4 bases and 3 bases, there was a span of 8 bases. Looked up from germline, CDR1 is SGDLS and CDR2 is YYNGEE. The entire variable domain, with the rest obtained from reference TRBV9 and TRBJ2-1, is as follows: DSGVTQTPKHLITATGQRVTLRCSPRSGDLSVYWYQQSLDQGLQFLIQYYNGEERAKGNILERFSAQQFPDLHSELNLSSLELGDSALYFCASSTTSYNEQFFGPGTRLTVL.